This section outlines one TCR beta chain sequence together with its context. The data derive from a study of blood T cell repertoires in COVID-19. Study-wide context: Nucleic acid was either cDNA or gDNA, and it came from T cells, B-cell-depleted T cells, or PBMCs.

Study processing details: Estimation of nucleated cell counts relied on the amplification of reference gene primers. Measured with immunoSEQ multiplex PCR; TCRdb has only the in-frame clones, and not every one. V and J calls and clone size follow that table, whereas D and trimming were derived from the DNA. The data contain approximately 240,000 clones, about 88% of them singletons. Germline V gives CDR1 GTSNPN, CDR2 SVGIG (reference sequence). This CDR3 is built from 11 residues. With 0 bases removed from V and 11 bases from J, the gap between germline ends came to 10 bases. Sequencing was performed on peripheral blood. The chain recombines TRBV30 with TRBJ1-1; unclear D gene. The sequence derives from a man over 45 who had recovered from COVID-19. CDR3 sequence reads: CAWSVLRSAFF. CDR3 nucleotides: TGTGCCTGGAGTGTATTGAGAAGCGCTTTCTTT.